Each of the 10 T cell receptor beta chains below was sequenced from the same sample in a study of shared clonotypes between healthy human individuals. Sequenced by immunoSEQ multiplex PCR; TCRdb stores in-frame clones only, minus some. Among 950,000 to 1,300,000 clones listed, about 75% were seen once. Input material: memory CD4+ T cells sorted from blood. The sample's subset: CD45RA-negative fraction. Receptors originate from a man aged 18-30 years in good health.

The chain links TRBV29-1 to TRBJ2-7, with 8 positions matching TRBD2. CDR3 length: 12 amino acids. In germline, CDR1 is SQVTM, CDR2 ANQGSEA. Losses at the gene ends were 1 base for V and 6 bases for J; bases not matched to a gene: 2. In DNA form, the CDR3 reads TGCAGCGTTGAAGCTCTAGCGGGCGAGCAGTACTTC. It specifies CSVEALAGEQYF.

The chain recombines TRBV5-1 with TRBJ2-3; 8 positions agree with TRBD2. V trimming: 2 bases; J trimming: 2 bases; junction bases outside the gene matches: 4. Germline loops: CDR1 SGHRS, CDR2 YFSETQ. There are 15 residues in the CDR3. The CDR3 region has the DNA TGCGCCAGCAGCTTAAGCGGGGGATTCACAGATACGCAGTATTTT. As protein: CASSLSGGFTDTQYF.

The gene calls are TRBV5-8 and TRBJ2-7, with 11 nucleotides matching TRBD2. There are 20 residues in the CDR3. From germline, CDR1 is SGHTS and CDR2 YDEGEE. After removal of 4 bases from V and 6 bases from J, the junction contained 24 bases not matched to a gene. CDR3 region: CASSPLAGGGGTPKGFEQYF. The CDR3 DNA reads TGTGCCAGCAGCCCTCTAGCGGGGGGCGGAGGTACCCCTAAGGGATTCGAGCAGTACTTC.

This clone was counted once. V usage is TRBV6-5 and J usage is TRBJ2-7, with D uncertain. The length of the CDR3 is 13 residues. V dropped 4 bases and J dropped 2 bases, with 9 bases sitting between them. Germline loops: CDR1 MNHEY, CDR2 SVGAGI. In DNA, the CDR3 is TGTGCCAGCAGTTCGTACATGACCTACGAGCAGTACTTC. Residues: CASSSYMTYEQYF.

The chain employs TRBV4-3 and TRBJ1-6; D is unresolved. Trimming removed 1 base from V and 7 bases from J, with 14 bases in between. Germline CDR1 and CDR2: LGHNA and YSLEER. This CDR3 comprises 16 residues. CDR3 nucleotides: TGCGCCAGCAGCCAAGGGTGGGCGGCCGCAAATTCACCCCTCCACTTT. Protein: CASSQGWAAANSPLHF.

The CDR3 sequence is CASSLDQSSNTEAFF. For the CDR3, the DNA is TGTGCCAGCAGCTTAGACCAGTCCAGCAACACTGAAGCTTTCTTT. This chain links TRBV7-9 with TRBJ1-1; no reliable D call. Germline V CDR1 and CDR2: SEHNR, FQNEAQ (reference sequence). Trimming removed 1 base from V and 2 bases from J, with 11 bases in between. This CDR3 has 15 amino acids.

There are many counts of this clone. V and J are TRBV6-1 and TRBJ1-2; possible D gene TRBD1, 6 bases. CDR1 MNHNS and CDR2 SASEGT come from the germline V gene. V was cut by 0 bases and J by 5 bases, with 16 bases left in between. This CDR3 contains 16 residues. The CDR3 bases are TGTGCCAGCAGTGAAGCGCTCGGCGGCAGGGGTTATGGCTACACCTTC. Translating gives CASSEALGGRGYGYTF.

The V gene is TRBV6-1, the J gene TRBJ1-2; D not certain. Germline V gives CDR1 MNHNS, CDR2 SASEGT. CDR3 length: 13 residues. Trimming cost V 1 base and J 6 bases, with 9 bases left between them. The CDR3 DNA is TGTGCCAGCAGTGAAGAGAGGGCGGATGGCTACACCTTC. As protein: CASSEERADGYTF.

The gene calls are TRBV19 and TRBJ2-7; D is perhaps TRBD1 (6 bases). V lost 0 bases and J 1 base, leaving 10 bases between the germline ends. The CDR3 has 15 residues. CDR1 and CDR2 from the germline V gene are LNHDA and SQIVND (reference sequence). DNA of the CDR3: TGTGCCAGTAGTATAGAGGCGCAGGGGTCCTACGAGCAGTACTTC. Amino acid sequence: CASSIEAQGSYEQYF.

This clone was counted a single time. This chain links TRBV5-1 with TRBJ2-2; D possibly corresponds to TRBD2 (6 bases). The germline V gene encodes CDR1 SGHRS and CDR2 YFSETQ. Between the trimmed V and J ends, which lost 6 bases and 2 bases, there was a span of 11 bases. This CDR3 has 14 residues. The CDR3 sequence: CASTRDGNTGELFF. CDR3 sequence (DNA): TGCGCCAGCACGCGGGACGGTAACACCGGGGAGCTGTTTTTT.